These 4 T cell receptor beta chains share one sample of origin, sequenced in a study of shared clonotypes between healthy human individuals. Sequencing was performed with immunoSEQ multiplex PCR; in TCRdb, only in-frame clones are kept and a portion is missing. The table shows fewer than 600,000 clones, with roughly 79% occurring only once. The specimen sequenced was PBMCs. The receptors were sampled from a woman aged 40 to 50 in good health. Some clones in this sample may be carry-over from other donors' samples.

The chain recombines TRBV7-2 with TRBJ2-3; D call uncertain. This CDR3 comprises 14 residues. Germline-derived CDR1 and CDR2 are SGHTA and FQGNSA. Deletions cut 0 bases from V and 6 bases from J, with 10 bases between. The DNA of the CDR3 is TGTGCCAGCAGCTTAGCCGTCGGCAGGGATACGCAGTATTTT. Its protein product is CASSLAVGRDTQYF.

As DNA, the CDR3 is TGTGCCAGCAGCTTAGGGGTAGCGGGGACAGATACGCAGTATTTT. It translates to CASSLGVAGTDTQYF. The V and J genes are TRBV7-6 and TRBJ2-3, with 8 bases that match TRBD2. With 1 base clipped from V and 3 bases from J, the junction kept 3 bases outside the gene matches. Germline V gene data show CDR1 as SGHVS and CDR2 as FNYEAQ. The CDR3 loop spans 15 amino acids.

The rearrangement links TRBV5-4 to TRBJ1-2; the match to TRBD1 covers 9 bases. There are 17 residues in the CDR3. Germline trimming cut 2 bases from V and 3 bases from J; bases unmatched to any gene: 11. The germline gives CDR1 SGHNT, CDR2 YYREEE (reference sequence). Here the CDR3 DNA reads TGTGCCAGCAGCTTTACACAGGGGGCGGTATTATACTATGGCTACACCTTC. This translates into CASSFTQGAVLYYGYTF.

The CDR3 bases are TGTGCCAGTAGTCACACCTCGACAAAGCGGGAGACCCAGTACTTC. It yields the protein CASSHTSTKRETQYF. The chain uses TRBV19 and TRBJ2-5; perhaps TRBD2 as D (5 bases). This CDR3 has 15 residues. V lost 5 bases to trimming and J lost 5 bases, with 18 bases between them. The V gene's germline CDR1 is LNHDA and CDR2 SQIVND (reference sequence).